This T cell receptor (beta chain) was captured in a study of technical replicates of blood from a handful of donors. TCRdb keeps only in-frame clones here, not all; method: immunoSEQ multiplex PCR. The data contain approximately 78,000 clones, roughly 90% of them singletons. This CDR3 region has 15 residues. Germline lookup yields CDR1 MNHEY and CDR2 SVGAGI. The V end was cut by 6 bases, the J end by 0 bases, with 12 bases between. Material: T cells isolated from PBMCs. The TCR was taken from a human donor in good health. The chain combines TRBV6-5 with TRBJ1-3, with D perhaps matching TRBD1 (6 bases). The CDR3 DNA reads as TGTGCCAGCAGATTACAGGGCCTCTCTGGAAACACCATATATTTT. Amino acids: CASRLQGLSGNTIYF.